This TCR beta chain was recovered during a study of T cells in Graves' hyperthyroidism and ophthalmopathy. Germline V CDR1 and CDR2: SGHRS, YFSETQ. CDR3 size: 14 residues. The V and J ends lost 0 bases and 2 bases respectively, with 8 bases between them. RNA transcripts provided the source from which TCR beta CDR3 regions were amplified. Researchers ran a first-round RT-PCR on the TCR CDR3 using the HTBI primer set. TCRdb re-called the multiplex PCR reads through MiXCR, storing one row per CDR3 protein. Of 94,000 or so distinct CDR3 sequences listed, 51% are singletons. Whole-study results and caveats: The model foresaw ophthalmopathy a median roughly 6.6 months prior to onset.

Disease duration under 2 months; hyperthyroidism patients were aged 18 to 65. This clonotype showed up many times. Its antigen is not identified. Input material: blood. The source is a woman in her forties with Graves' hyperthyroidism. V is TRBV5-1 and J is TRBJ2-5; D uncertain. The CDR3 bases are TGCGCCAGCAGCTTGGATGGGTTGCAAGAGACCCAGTACTTC. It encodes CASSLDGLQETQYF. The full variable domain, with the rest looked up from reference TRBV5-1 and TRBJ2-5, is KAGVTQTPRYLIKTRGQQVTLSCSPISGHRSVSWYQQTPGQGLQFLFEYFSETQRNKGNFPGRFSGRQFSNSRSEMNVSTLELGDSALYLCASSLDGLQETQYFGPGTRLLVL.